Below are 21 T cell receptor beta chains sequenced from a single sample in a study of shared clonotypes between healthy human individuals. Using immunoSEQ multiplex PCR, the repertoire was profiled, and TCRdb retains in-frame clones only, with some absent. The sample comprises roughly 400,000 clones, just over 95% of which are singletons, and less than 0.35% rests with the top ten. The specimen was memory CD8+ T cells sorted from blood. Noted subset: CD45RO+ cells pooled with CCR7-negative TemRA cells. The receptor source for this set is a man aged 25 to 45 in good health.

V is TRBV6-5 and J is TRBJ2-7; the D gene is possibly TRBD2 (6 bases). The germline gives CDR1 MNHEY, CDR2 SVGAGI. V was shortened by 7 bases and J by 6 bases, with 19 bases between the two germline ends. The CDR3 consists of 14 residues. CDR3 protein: CASTRDWPGSEQYF. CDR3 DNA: TGTGCCAGCACCCGGGACTGGCCAGGGAGCGAGCAGTACTTC.

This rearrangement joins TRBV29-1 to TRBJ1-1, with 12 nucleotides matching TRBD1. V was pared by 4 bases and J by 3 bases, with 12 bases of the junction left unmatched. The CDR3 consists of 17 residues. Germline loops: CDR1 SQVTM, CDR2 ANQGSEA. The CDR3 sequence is CSVGRRDRGPGDTEAFF. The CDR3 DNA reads TGCAGCGTTGGACGCCGGGACAGGGGGCCCGGGGACACTGAAGCTTTCTTT.

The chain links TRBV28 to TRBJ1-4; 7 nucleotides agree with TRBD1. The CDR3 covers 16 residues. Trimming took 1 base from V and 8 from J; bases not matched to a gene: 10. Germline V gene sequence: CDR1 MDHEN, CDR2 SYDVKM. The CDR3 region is CASSLSLVQGNEKLFF. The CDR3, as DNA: TGTGCCAGCAGTTTATCCTTGGTACAGGGGAACGAAAAACTGTTTTTT.

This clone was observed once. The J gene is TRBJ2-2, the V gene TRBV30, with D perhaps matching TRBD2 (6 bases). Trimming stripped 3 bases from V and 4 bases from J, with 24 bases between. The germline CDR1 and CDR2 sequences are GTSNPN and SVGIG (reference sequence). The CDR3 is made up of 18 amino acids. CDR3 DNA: TGTGCCTGGAGGGTCCCATTGGGAGGAAGGTTAGGCACCGGGGAGCTGTTTTTT. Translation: CAWRVPLGGRLGTGELFF. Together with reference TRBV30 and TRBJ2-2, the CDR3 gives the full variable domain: SQTIHQWPATLVQPVGSPLSLECTVEGTSNPNLYWYRQAAGRGLQLLFYSVGIGQISSEVPQNLSASRPQDRQFILSSKKLLLSDSGFYLCAWRVPLGGRLGTGELFFGEGSRLTVL.

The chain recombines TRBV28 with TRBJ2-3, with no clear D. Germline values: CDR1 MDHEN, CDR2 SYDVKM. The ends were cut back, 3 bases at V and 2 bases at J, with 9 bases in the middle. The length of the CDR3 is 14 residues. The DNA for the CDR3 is TGTGCCAGCAGTTTTAGGACCCACACAGATACGCAGTATTTT. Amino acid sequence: CASSFRTHTDTQYF.

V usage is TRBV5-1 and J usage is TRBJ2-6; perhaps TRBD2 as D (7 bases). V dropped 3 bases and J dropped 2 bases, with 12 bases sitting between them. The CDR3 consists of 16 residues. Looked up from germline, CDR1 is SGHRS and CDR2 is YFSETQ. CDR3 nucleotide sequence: TGCGCCAGCAGCTCGAACGGGGGGCCTGGGGCCAACGTCCTGACTTTC. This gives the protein CASSSNGGPGANVLTF.

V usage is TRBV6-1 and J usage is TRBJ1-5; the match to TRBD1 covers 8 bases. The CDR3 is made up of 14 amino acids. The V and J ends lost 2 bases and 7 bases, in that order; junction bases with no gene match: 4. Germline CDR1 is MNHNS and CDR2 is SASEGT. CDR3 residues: CASSEYRGEQPQHF. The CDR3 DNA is TGTGCCAGCAGTGAATACAGGGGGGAACAGCCCCAGCATTTT.

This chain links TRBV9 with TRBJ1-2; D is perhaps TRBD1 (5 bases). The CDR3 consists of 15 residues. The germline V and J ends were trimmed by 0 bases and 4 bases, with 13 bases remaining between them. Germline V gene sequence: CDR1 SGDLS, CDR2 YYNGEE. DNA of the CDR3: TGTGCCAGCAGCGTAGAAGCCGTGACAGCCTATGGCTACACCTTC. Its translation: CASSVEAVTAYGYTF.

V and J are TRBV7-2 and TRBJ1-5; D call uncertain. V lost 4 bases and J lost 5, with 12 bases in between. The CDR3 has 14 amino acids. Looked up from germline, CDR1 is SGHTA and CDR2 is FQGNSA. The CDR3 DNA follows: TGTGCCAGCAGCTACTCAGTCCACGATCAGCCCCAGCATTTT. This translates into CASSYSVHDQPQHF. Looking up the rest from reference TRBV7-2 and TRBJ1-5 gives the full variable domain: GAGVSQSPSNKVTEKGKDVELRCDPISGHTALYWYRQSLGQGLEFLIYFQGNSAPDKSGLPSDRFSAERTGGSVSTLTIQRTQQEDSAVYLCASSYSVHDQPQHFGDGTRLSIL.

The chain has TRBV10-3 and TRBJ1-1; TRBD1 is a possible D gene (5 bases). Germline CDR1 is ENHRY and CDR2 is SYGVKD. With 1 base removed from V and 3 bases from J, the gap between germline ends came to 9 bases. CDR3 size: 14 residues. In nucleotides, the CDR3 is TGTGCCATCAGTGAGTGGGGAGGGGACACTGAAGCTTTCTTT. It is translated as CAISEWGGDTEAFF.

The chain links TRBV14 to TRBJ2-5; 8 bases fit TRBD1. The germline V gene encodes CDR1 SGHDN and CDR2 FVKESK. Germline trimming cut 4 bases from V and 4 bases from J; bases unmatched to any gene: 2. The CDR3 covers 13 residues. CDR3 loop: CASSRGQGETQYF. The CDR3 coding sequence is TGTGCCAGCAGCCGCGGACAGGGAGAGACCCAGTACTTC.

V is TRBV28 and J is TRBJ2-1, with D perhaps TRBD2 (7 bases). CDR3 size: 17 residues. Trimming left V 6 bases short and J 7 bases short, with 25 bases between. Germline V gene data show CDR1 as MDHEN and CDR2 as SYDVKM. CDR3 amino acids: CASRGGDTQGGSNEQFF. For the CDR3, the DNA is TGTGCCAGCAGGGGAGGGGACACCCAAGGTGGGTCGAATGAGCAGTTCTTC.

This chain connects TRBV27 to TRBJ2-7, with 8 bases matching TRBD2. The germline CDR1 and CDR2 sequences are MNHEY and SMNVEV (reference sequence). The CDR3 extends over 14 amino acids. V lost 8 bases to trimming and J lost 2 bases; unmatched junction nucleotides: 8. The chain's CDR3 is CASRGLADTYEQYF. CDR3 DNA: TGTGCCAGCCGTGGACTAGCCGACACCTACGAGCAGTACTTC.

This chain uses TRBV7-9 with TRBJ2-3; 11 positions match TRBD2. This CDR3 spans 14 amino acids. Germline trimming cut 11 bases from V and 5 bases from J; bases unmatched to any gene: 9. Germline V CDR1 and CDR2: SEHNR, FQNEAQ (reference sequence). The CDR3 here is CAFTWGLAEDTQYF. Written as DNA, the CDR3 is TGTGCCTTCACCTGGGGACTAGCGGAAGATACGCAGTATTTT.

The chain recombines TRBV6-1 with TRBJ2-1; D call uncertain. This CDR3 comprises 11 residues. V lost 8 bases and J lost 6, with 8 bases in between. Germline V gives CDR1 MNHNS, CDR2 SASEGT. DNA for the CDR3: TGTGCCAGCTACTCGTTCAATGAGCAGTTCTTC. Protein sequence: CASYSFNEQFF.

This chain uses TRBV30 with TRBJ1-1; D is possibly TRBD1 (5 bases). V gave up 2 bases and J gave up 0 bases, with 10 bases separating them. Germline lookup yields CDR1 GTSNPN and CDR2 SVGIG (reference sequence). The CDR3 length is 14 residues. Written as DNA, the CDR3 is TGTGCCTGGAGTCAGGGAGGAATGAACACTGAAGCTTTCTTT. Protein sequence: CAWSQGGMNTEAFF.

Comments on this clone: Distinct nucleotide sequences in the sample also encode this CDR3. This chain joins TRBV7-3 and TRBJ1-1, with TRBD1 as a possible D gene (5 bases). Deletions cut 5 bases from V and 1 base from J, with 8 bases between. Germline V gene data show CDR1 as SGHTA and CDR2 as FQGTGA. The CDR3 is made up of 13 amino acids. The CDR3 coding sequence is TGTGCCAGCAGCCTAGGACAGAACACTGAAGCTTTCTTT. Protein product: CASSLGQNTEAFF.

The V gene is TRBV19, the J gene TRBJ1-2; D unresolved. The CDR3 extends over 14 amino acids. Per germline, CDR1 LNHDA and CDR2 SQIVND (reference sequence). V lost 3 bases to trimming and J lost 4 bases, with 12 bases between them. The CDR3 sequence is CASSIIGLGYGYTF. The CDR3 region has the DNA TGTGCCAGTAGTATCATTGGGCTGGGCTATGGCTACACCTTC.

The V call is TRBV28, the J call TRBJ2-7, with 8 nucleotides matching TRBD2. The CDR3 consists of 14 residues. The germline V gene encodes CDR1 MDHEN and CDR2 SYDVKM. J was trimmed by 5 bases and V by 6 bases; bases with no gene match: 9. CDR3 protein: CASSPGGVGNEQYF. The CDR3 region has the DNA TGTGCCAGCAGCCCCGGGGGGGTAGGGAACGAGCAGTACTTC.

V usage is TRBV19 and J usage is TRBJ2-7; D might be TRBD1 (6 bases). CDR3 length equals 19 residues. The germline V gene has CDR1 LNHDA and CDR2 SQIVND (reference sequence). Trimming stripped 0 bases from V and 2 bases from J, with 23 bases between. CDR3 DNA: TGTGCCAGTAGTATAGACAGAGCCTTATTCCGACAGGAACCCTACGAGCAGTACTTC. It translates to CASSIDRALFRQEPYEQYF.

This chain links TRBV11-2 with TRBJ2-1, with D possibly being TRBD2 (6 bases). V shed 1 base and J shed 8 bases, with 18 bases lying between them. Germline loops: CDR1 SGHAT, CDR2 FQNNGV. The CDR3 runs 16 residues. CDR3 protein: CASSLGIVTSSYEQFF. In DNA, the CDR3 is TGTGCCAGCAGCTTAGGGATTGTTACTAGCAGCTATGAGCAGTTCTTC.